The entry below gives a single TCR beta chain sequence along with its context. Its target is not known. With 4 bases clipped from V and 4 bases from J, the junction kept 2 bases outside the gene matches. Germline CDR1 reads GTSNPN; CDR2 reads SVGIG (reference sequence). The CDR3 is 12 amino acids. These data originate in a study of cytomegalovirus exposure and HLA in healthy donors. The study ran its PCR with 60 Vbeta and 13 Jbeta primers. The authors' processing: An analysis performed later counted 81 million or so unique TCR beta chains (around 10 million of them shared). Using immunoSEQ multiplex PCR, the repertoire was profiled, and TCRdb retains in-frame clones only, with some absent. V and J calls and clone size are copied from that table; D and trimming were computed from the DNA. The table shows thousands of clones, with about half occurring only once. Study-wide results and caveats: In a later analysis, CMV-associated beta chains were mostly HLA-associated, it appeared. Only CMV serostatus was available as immune exposure information.

This chain links TRBV30 with TRBJ2-7; 9 bases fit TRBD1. Input material: PBMCs. The TCR originated in a young man in good health and CMV-seropositive. For the CDR3, the DNA is TGTGCCTGGAACAGGGGGCAATACGAGCAGTACTTC. Residues: CAWNRGQYEQYF.